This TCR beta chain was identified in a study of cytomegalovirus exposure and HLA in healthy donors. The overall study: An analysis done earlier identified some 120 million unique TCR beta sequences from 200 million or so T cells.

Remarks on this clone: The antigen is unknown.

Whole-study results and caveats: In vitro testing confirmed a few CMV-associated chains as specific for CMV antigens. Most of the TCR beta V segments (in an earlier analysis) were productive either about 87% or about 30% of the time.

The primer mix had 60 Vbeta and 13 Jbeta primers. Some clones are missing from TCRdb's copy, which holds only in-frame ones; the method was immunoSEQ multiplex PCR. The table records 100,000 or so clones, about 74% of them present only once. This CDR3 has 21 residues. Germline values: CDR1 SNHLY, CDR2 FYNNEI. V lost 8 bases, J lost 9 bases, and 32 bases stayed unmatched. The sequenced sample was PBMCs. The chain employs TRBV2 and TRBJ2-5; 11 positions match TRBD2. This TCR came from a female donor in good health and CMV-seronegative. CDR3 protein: CASRDPGLADPTALPKRPQYF. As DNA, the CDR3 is TGTGCCAGCCGAGACCCGGGACTAGCGGACCCCACAGCCCTCCCTAAGAGACCCCAGTACTTC. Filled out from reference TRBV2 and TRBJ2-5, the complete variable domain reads EPEVTQTPSHQVTQMGQEVILRCVPISNHLYFYWYRQILGQKVEFLVSFYNNEISEKSEIFDDQFSVERPDGSNFTLKIRSTKLEDSAMYFCASRDPGLADPTALPKRPQYFGPGTRLLVL.